The present T cell receptor (beta chain) was sequenced within a study of T cell changes during pregnancy in multiple sclerosis. V was trimmed by 1 base and J by 1 base, leaving 16 bases between them. The CDR3 runs to 17 residues. Germline CDR1 is SGHVS and CDR2 is FQNEAQ. Here immunoSEQ multiplex PCR was the method, and the copy in TCRdb shows in-frame clones only, minus some. The sample lists more than 65,000 clones; over 80% were seen once. The sequence was collected from a female donor with multiple sclerosis, enrolled in a pregnancy study. The material was CD4+ T cells from peripheral blood mononuclear cells, obtained before pregnancy. J is TRBJ1-1 and V is TRBV7-8; possibly TRBD1 for D (6 bases). The chain's CDR3 is CASSLDALGAKNTEAFF. The CDR3 DNA sequence: TGTGCCAGCAGCTTAGACGCATTGGGGGCGAAGAACACTGAAGCTTTCTTT. The full variable domain, completed using reference TRBV7-8 and TRBJ1-1, is GAGVSQSPRYKVAKRGQDVALRCDPISGHVSLFWYQQALGQGPEFLTYFQNEAQLDKSGLPSDRFFAERPEGSVSTLKIQRTQQEDSAVYLCASSLDALGAKNTEAFFGQGTRLTVV.